This T cell receptor (beta chain) comes out of a study of T-cell memory formation after mild COVID-19. Study in general: TCR clusters were mostly donor specific.

TCRdb re-called the 5' RACE reads with MiXCR, one entry per CDR3 protein. The sample includes 450,000 to 700,000 distinct CDR3 sequences, over 15% of them seen just once. CDR1 DFQATT and CDR2 SNEGSKA come from the germline V gene (reference sequence). V lost 0 bases and J lost 0, with 14 bases in between. CDR3 length: 16 amino acids. Regarding the study as a whole: Clones shrinking from day 15 to 85 showed even CD4/CD8 mixes; later expanders tilted CD4+. Most CD4+ clones that shrank were in CM and EM, while CD8+ ones turned up in EMRA.

About this clonotype: Antigen specificity is unknown.

This sequence joins TRBV20-1 and TRBJ1-1; tentatively, D is TRBD1 (5 bases). The sequenced sample consisted of PBMCs or a T cell subset sorted from them (not recorded which). The receptor was isolated from an adult woman who had mild COVID-19 (a few samples of this study predate the infection). Cell type and time point are not known. The CDR3 protein is CSARDPGPDMNTEAFF. CDR3 nucleotides: TGCAGTGCTAGAGATCCGGGACCGGACATGAACACTGAAGCTTTCTTT.